The rows below give T cell receptor beta chains drawn from one sample of a study of cytomegalovirus exposure and HLA in healthy donors. Assay used: immunoSEQ multiplex PCR; TCRdb lists only in-frame clones, some missing. The sample contains some 290,000 clones, around 90% of which appear only once. The sequenced sample was PBMCs. These receptors came from a man aged 25-45 years in good health and CMV-seronegative. Each CDR3 is given with its conserved first and last residue. A D gene is named only where the DNA matches it firmly.

D gene: NA
V gene: TRBV18
J gene: TRBJ1-2
CDR3 protein: CASEGNYGYTF
CDR3 DNA: TGTGCCAGCGAGGGAAACTATGGCTACACCTTC

D gene: NA
V gene: TRBV5-6
J gene: TRBJ2-3
CDR3 protein: CASSLRQNILTDTQYF
CDR3 DNA: TGTGCCAGCAGCTTGAGACAGAATATTCTTACAGATACGCAGTATTTT

D gene: TRBD1
V gene: TRBV7-6
J gene: TRBJ2-7
CDR3 protein: CASSPGTGPPSEQYF
CDR3 DNA: TGTGCCAGCAGCCCAGGGACAGGGCCACCTAGTGAGCAGTACTTC

D gene: NA
V gene: TRBV11-2
J gene: TRBJ2-7
CDR3 protein: CASSFNEQYF
CDR3 DNA: TGTGCCAGCAGCTTCAACGAGCAGTACTTC

D gene: TRBD1
V gene: TRBV5-5
J gene: TRBJ2-2
CDR3 protein: CASSSTDRGRLAGELFF
CDR3 DNA: TGTGCCAGCAGCTCGACGGACAGGGGGCGCTTAGCCGGGGAGCTGTTTTTT

D gene: NA
V gene: TRBV7-9
J gene: TRBJ1-2
CDR3 protein: CASSLYPLTGKVYGYTF
CDR3 DNA: TGTGCCAGCAGCTTATACCCCCTCACAGGGAAGGTCTATGGCTACACCTTC

D gene: NA
V gene: TRBV5-4
J gene: TRBJ1-3
CDR3 protein: CASSLATLFSGNTIYF
CDR3 DNA: TGTGCCAGCAGCTTGGCAACTCTCTTCTCTGGAAACACCATATATTTT

D gene: NA
V gene: TRBV7-6
J gene: TRBJ1-5
CDR3 protein: CASSLAAGKNQPQHF
CDR3 DNA: TGTGCCAGCAGCTTAGCGGCAGGAAAGAATCAGCCCCAGCATTTT

D gene: TRBD1
V gene: TRBV4-1
J gene: TRBJ1-4
CDR3 protein: CASSQDLGRGMIANEKLFF
CDR3 DNA: TGCGCCAGCAGCCAAGATCTCGGCAGGGGGATGATTGCTAATGAAAAACTGTTTTTT

D gene: NA
V gene: TRBV2
J gene: TRBJ2-5
CDR3 protein: CASSREVPQETQYF
CDR3 DNA: TGTGCCAGCAGCCGCGAGGTTCCCCAAGAGACCCAGTACTTC